This paragraph reports one T cell receptor (beta chain). The PCR employed 60 Vbeta primers together with 13 Jbeta primers. TCRdb's table, derived via immunoSEQ multiplex PCR, lists solely in-frame clones and lacks some. The sample carries around 130,000 clones, roughly three fifths recorded once. This record comes from a study of cytomegalovirus exposure and HLA in healthy donors. From germline, CDR1 is SGDLS and CDR2 YYNGEE. Between the trimmed V and J ends, which lost 0 bases and 1 base, there was a span of 12 bases. CDR3 length: 16 residues. This TCR was sampled from a woman in her fifties or sixties in good health and CMV-seronegative. The specimen sequenced was PBMCs. This chain uses TRBV9 with TRBJ2-3; tentatively, D is TRBD2 (5 bases). The CDR3 here is CASSVDAGFGTDTQYF. The CDR3 DNA reads TGTGCCAGCAGCGTAGACGCGGGCTTCGGCACAGATACGCAGTATTTT.